Listed below are T cell receptor beta chains from one sample, sequenced in a study of blood T cell repertoires in COVID-19. Sequencing was performed with immunoSEQ multiplex PCR; in TCRdb, only in-frame clones are kept and a portion is missing. The data show about 260,000 clones, approximately 86% seen once. Sequencing used peripheral blood. These receptors came from a woman between 55 and 75 years old with COVID-19, enrolled during active disease. Both conserved end residues are part of each CDR3. D genes are given only for firm matches. The size of a clone is reported for some rows only, either as once, few or many, or as a class for expanded clones.

d_call,clone_size,v_call,j_call,cdr3_nt,cdr3_aa
TRBD1,-,TRBV14,TRBJ2-3,TGTGCCAGCAGCCAAGTGGGCAGGGGGCGCCGGGATACGCAGTATTTT,CASSQVGRGRRDTQYF
-,-,TRBV4-1,TRBJ1-5,TGCGCCAGCAGCCTAGAACAAGTTTACAATCAGCCCCAGCATTTT,CASSLEQVYNQPQHF
TRBD1,-,TRBV9,TRBJ1-2,TGTGCCAGCAGCGTACAAGGGGGCGGTGATGGCTACACCTTC,CASSVQGGGDGYTF
TRBD2,once,TRBV7-2,TRBJ2-7,TGTGCCAGCAGCCCCCGCGGGCTAGCGGGCTCCTACGAGCAGTACTTC,CASSPRGLAGSYEQYF
-,-,TRBV5-8,TRBJ1-5,TGTGCCAGCAGCTTGGTAGGCAGGGGCGACGGTCAGCCCCAGCATTTT,CASSLVGRGDGQPQHF
TRBD1,-,TRBV7-9,TRBJ2-1,TGTGCCAGCAGCGCTTGGGACAGGGGGTGGAATGAGCAGTTCTTC,CASSAWDRGWNEQFF
-,-,TRBV28,TRBJ1-2,TGTGCCAGCCGCCCACAGGGAGAGATTGGCGGCTACACCTTC,CASRPQGEIGGYTF
TRBD1,-,TRBV6-5,TRBJ1-5,TGTGCCAGCAGTCCGACAGGGAATAGCAATCAGCCCCAGCATTTT,CASSPTGNSNQPQHF
TRBD1,-,TRBV18,TRBJ1-4,TGTGCCAGCTCCCCCGAGACAGGGGTTGAAAAACTGTTTTTT,CASSPETGVEKLFF
-,-,TRBV4-1,TRBJ1-3,TGCGCCAGCACCCAGGGAGGAGCTGGAAACACCATATATTTT,CASTQGGAGNTIYF
-,few,TRBV4-1,TRBJ2-1,TGCGCCAGCAGCCAAGTAGCGGAGTTCTCCTACAATGAGCAGTTCTTC,CASSQVAEFSYNEQFF
-,-,TRBV11-2,TRBJ2-5,TGTGCCAGCAGCTACACAGGGGGGGGAGAGACCCAGTACTTC,CASSYTGGGETQYF
TRBD2,-,TRBV7-3,TRBJ2-7,TGTGCCAGCAGCACGTGGGGCGGGACTAGCGTAAGCTCCTACGAGCAGTACTTC,CASSTWGGTSVSSYEQYF
-,-,TRBV5-1,TRBJ2-5,TGCGCCAGCAGCTTCTTTGCCCGGGTCGAGACCCAGTACTTC,CASSFFARVETQYF
TRBD2,-,TRBV19,TRBJ2-5,TGTGCCAGTAGTATAGGGACTAGCGGGGGCCAAGAGACCCAGTACTTC,CASSIGTSGGQETQYF
-,-,TRBV24-1,TRBJ2-3,TGTGCCACCAGTGAAAGCGGTGGGGGCACAGATACGCAGTATTTT,CATSESGGGTDTQYF
TRBD2,-,TRBV7-2,TRBJ2-5,TGTGCCAGCAGCTTAGGGACTAGCGGGAGAGGACGGCAAGAGACCCAGTACTTC,CASSLGTSGRGRQETQYF
-,-,TRBV27,TRBJ1-4,TGTGCCAGCAGTTTATCGTGGGGGGGAACCTCCGAAAAACTGTTTTTT,CASSLSWGGTSEKLFF
TRBD2,few,TRBV7-8,TRBJ2-7,TGTGCCAGCAGACTTACCGGACTAGGCTACGAGCAGTACTTC,CASRLTGLGYEQYF
-,-,TRBV3-1/TRBV3-2,TRBJ1-2,TGTGCCAGCAGCCAATGGGGAGGGGATGGCTACACCTTC,CASSQWGGDGYTF
TRBD1,-,TRBV11-2,TRBJ1-1,TGTGCCAGCAGGGACAGGGGGGGGAACACTGAAGCTTTCTTT,CASRDRGGNTEAFF
-,-,TRBV10-3,TRBJ1-5,TGTGCCATCAGTGGGTCCAGGGAGGATCAGCCCCAGCATTTT,CAISGSREDQPQHF
TRBD1,-,TRBV7-2,TRBJ2-3,TGTGCCAGCAGCCCCGGGACAGGCATCGATACGCAGTATTTT,CASSPGTGIDTQYF
-,-,TRBV6-5,TRBJ2-5,TGTGCCAGCAGCTCTCCCCGAGGGAAAGAGACCCAGTACTTC,CASSSPRGKETQYF
TRBD1,-,TRBV4-3,TRBJ1-6,TGCGCCAGCAGCCAGTACACAGGGGCTGGAAATTCACCCCTCCACTTT,CASSQYTGAGNSPLHF
-,-,TRBV4-3,TRBJ2-5,TGCGCCAGCAGCCAAGCCAGGGGTCTGGGGACCCAGTACTTC,CASSQARGLGTQYF
-,once,TRBV18,TRBJ2-4,TGTGCCAGCTCAAGGCAGGGTGGGGAAAACATTCAGTACTTC,CASSRQGGENIQYF
-,-,TRBV5-1,TRBJ1-2,TGCGCCAGCAGCTTGGCGGGAGGGAAAAACTATGGCTACACCTTC,CASSLAGGKNYGYTF
-,-,TRBV3-1/TRBV3-2,TRBJ2-5,TGTGCCAGCAGCCAAGATGGAGCGGTACAAGAGACCCAGTACTTC,CASSQDGAVQETQYF
TRBD2,few,TRBV18,TRBJ2-3,TGTGCCAGCTCACCAAAAGGGACTAGCGGGAGCTTGACGGATACGCAGTATTTT,CASSPKGTSGSLTDTQYF
-,-,TRBV28,TRBJ2-5,TGTGCCAGCAGTCGCCCGCCGGGGACCCAGTACTTC,CASSRPPGTQYF
TRBD2,-,TRBV10-3,TRBJ2-7,TGTGCCATCAGTGGGACTAGCGGGAATATTGCCTACGAGCAGTACTTC,CAISGTSGNIAYEQYF
TRBD1,-,TRBV10-3,TRBJ1-2,TGTGCCATCAGTGAGTCAGGGACAGGGTCCTATGGCTACACCTTC,CAISESGTGSYGYTF
TRBD1,once,TRBV9,TRBJ2-5,TGTGCCAGCAGCGTAAACAGGGGAACTACGCGGGAGACCCAGTACTTC,CASSVNRGTTRETQYF
-,-,TRBV29-1,TRBJ2-7,TGCAGCGCCTGGGCCAAAGAGCAGTACTTC,CSAWAKEQYF
TRBD1,-,TRBV19,TRBJ2-2,TGTGCCAGTAGTATACGACAGGGGCCATCCGAGCTGTTTTTT,CASSIRQGPSELFF
-,-,TRBV9,TRBJ2-7,TGTGCCAGCAGCGTCTCGACTAGCTCCTACGAGCAGTACTTC,CASSVSTSSYEQYF
-,once,TRBV28,TRBJ1-1,TGTGCCAGCAGCCCTCGGGGGGGAGCTTTCTTT,CASSPRGGAFF
-,-,TRBV7-2,TRBJ2-1,TGTGCCAGCAGCTTGAGGAGGGGCAATGAGCAGTTCTTC,CASSLRRGNEQFF
TRBD1,-,TRBV18,TRBJ1-1,TGTGCCAGCTCCGGGACAGAGAACACTGAAGCTTTCTTT,CASSGTENTEAFF
TRBD2,-,TRBV3-1/TRBV3-2,TRBJ2-7,TGTGCCAGCAGCGCCCTAGCGGGAGGGCCCACTGACGAGCAGTACTTC,CASSALAGGPTDEQYF
-,-,TRBV11-2,TRBJ1-1,TGTGCCAGCAGCTTTCGGCGGGGGTCACGAAACACTGAAGCTTTCTTT,CASSFRRGSRNTEAFF
TRBD1,few,TRBV19,TRBJ1-1,TGTGCCAGTAGACCGGGACAGGGGGCTGAAGCTTTCTTT,CASRPGQGAEAFF
TRBD2,-,TRBV19,TRBJ2-1,TGTGCCAGTAGTATGGATCTAGCGGAGTTCAATGAGCAGTTCTTC,CASSMDLAEFNEQFF
-,-,TRBV11-2,TRBJ2-1,TGTGCCAGCAGCTTACGGGACAGAGGACTAGCCAAGGCAGAGCAGTTCTTC,CASSLRDRGLAKAEQFF
TRBD2,-,TRBV6-5,TRBJ2-7,TGTGCCAGCAGTCAACGGTCTAGCGGGGGCTTTGAGCAGTACTTC,CASSQRSSGGFEQYF
-,-,TRBV2,TRBJ2-7,TGTGCCAGCAGGGACAGTCTCTCCTACGAGCAGTACTTC,CASRDSLSYEQYF
TRBD2,-,TRBV13,TRBJ2-7,TGTGCCAGCAGCACCCAGGGACTAGCGCCCTACGAGCAGTACTTC,CASSTQGLAPYEQYF
TRBD2,once,TRBV9,TRBJ2-2,TGTGCCAGCAGCCTAGCGGTCGGGGAGCTGTTTTTT,CASSLAVGELFF
TRBD2,-,TRBV7-9,TRBJ2-3,TGTGCCAGCAGCCCGGCGGGGGCAGATACGCAGTATTTT,CASSPAGADTQYF
TRBD1,-,TRBV10-3,TRBJ2-7,TGTGCCATCAGTGCAGGACAGGACTACGAGCAGTACTTC,CAISAGQDYEQYF
-,-,TRBV7-8,TRBJ1-2,TGTGCCAGCAGCCAAAGGACAGCTAACTATGGCTACACCTTC,CASSQRTANYGYTF